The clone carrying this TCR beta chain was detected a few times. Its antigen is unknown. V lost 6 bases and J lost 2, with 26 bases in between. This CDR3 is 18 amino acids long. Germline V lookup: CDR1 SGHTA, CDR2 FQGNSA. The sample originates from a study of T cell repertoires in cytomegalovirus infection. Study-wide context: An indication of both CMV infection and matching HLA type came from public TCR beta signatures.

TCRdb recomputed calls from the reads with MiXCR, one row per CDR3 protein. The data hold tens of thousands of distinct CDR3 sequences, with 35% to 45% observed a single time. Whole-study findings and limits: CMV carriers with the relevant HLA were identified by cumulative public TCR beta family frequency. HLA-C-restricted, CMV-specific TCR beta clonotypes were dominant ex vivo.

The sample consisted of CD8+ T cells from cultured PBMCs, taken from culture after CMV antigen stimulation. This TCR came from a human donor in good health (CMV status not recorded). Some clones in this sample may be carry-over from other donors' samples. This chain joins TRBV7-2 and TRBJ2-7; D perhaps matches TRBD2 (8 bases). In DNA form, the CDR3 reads TGTGCCAGCAGTAATCGAGACAGGGTCGGGGGGGGGACCTACGAGCAGTACTTC. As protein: CASSNRDRVGGGTYEQYF.